A selection of T cell receptor beta chains follows, all from one sample in a study of STAT5B mutations in CD4+ large granular lymphocyte leukemia. TCRdb's copy holds only in-frame clones and misses some; the assay was immunoSEQ multiplex PCR. The top ten clones hold 3.6% of a sample with roughly 40,000 clones, roughly 76% of them seen once. The sample was CD4+ T cells from blood buffy coats. The receptors derive from a human donor in good health. The conserved cysteine and the conserved F or W are not part of the CDR3 here. Some rows mark clone size as missing; the rest say once, few, many or name a class of expanded clone.

>TRBV5-1|NA
ASSLEGSGGNSPLH
>TRBV15|NA
ATSRERGTGANVLT
>TRBV2|NA
ASSEQGAGNTIY
>TRBV18|NA
ASSPTGYSNQPQH
>TRBV18|NA
ASSPRLAGEERAGELF
>TRBV5-8|once
ASSPKSTGGPYEQY
>TRBV18|once
ASSPMARLAVPGEQY
>TRBV19|NA
ASRRGVSYNEQF
>TRBV29-1|NA
SVLPGLNTEAF
>TRBV5-4|NA
ASSLSGGGSGANVLT
>TRBV18|NA
ASSPVGYSGANVLT
>TRBV28|NA
ASSTYDRGGTEAF
>TRBV5-1|NA
ASSLAGNGYT
>TRBV28|NA
ASSFRDRNSPLH
>TRBV30|NA
AWSRDNSYEQY
>TRBV7-3|NA
ASSLTGGSGYT
>TRBV7-9|NA
ASSWLQKGDEQF